This T cell receptor beta chain was identified during a study of kidney transplant recipient with SARS-CoV-2 infection. TCRdb re-derived calls from the reads in MiXCR, one entry per CDR3 protein. Of some 220,000 distinct CDR3 sequences listed, about 28% were seen once; the top ten hold under 7.5%. CDR3 length: 14 amino acids. CDR1 SNHLY and CDR2 FYNNEI come from the germline V gene. As concerns this clonotype: This may be a read error, as it is one base from a much larger clone.

This chain connects TRBV2 to TRBJ1-2; D is uncertain. The source was a blood sample, collected at baseline and on day 111 from a kidney transplant recipient. The clonotype originates from a male patient aged 25-45 years who had COVID-19 and was a kidney transplant recipient. Some T cells may have come from the graft donor. The CDR3 DNA is TGTGCCGGCAGTGAAAATTACCCTAACTATGGCTACACCTTC. It encodes CAGSENYPNYGYTF. The full variable domain, completed using reference TRBV2 and TRBJ1-2, is EPEVTQTPSHQVTQMGQEVILRCVPISNHLYFYWYRQILGQKVEFLVSFYNNEISEKSEIFDDQFSVERPDGSNFTLKIRSTKLEDSAMYFCAGSENYPNYGYTFGSGTRLTVV.